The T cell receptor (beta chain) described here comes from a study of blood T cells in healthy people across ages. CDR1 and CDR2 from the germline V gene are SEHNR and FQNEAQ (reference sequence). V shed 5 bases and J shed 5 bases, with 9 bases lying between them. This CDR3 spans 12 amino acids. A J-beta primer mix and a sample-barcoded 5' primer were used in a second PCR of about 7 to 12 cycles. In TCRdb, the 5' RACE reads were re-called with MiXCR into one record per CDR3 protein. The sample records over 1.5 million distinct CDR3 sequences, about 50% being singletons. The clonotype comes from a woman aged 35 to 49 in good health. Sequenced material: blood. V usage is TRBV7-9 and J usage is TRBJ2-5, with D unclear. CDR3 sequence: CASSPQTETQYF. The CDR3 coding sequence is TGTGCCAGCAGCCCGCAGACGGAGACCCAGTACTTC.